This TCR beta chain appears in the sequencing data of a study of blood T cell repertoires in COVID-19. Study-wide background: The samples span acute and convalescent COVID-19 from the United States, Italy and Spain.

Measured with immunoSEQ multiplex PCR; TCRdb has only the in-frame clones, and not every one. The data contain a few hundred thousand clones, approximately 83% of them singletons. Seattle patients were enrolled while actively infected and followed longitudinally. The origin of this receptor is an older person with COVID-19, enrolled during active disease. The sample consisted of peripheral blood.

CDR3 sequence (DNA): TGTGCCTGGAGGGCGAGGGGGGGACGTTATGGCTACACCTTC. This codes for CAWRARGGRYGYTF. This chain uses TRBV30 with TRBJ1-2, with D possibly being TRBD1 (6 bases). The germline V gene encodes CDR1 GTSNPN and CDR2 SVGIG (reference sequence). The CDR3 has 14 amino acids. Trimming removed 3 bases at V and 5 bases at J, with 16 bases between.